These T cell receptor beta chains were read from a single sample in a study of vaccination effects on CD4 cells after COVID-19. Profiling relied on immunoSEQ multiplex PCR, and the TCRdb table lists in-frame clones only, not all of them. The sample records about 68,000 clones, 80% being singletons. These TCRs are of unknown antigen specificity. Material: CD4+ T cells from PBMCs cultured with SARS-CoV-2 spike peptides, obtained before COVID-19 vaccination. The receptors shown here come from a human donor who received a COVID-19 vaccine. Both conserved end residues are part of each CDR3. The D gene is left open where the match is weak. Size is omitted from some rows. Given values are once, few, many or a class for expanded clones.

clone size: NA; V gene: TRBV19; D gene: NA; J gene: TRBJ2-2; CDR3 protein: CASSIDISPTKNTGELFF; CDR3 DNA: TGTGCCAGTAGTATAGATATTTCACCGACTAAAAACACCGGGGAGCTGTTTTTT
clone size: NA; V gene: TRBV18; D gene: NA; J gene: TRBJ2-2; CDR3 protein: CASSLINQGSGELFF; CDR3 DNA: TGTGCCAGCTCACTCATAAACCAGGGTTCCGGGGAGCTGTTTTTT
clone size: NA; V gene: TRBV6-5; D gene: NA; J gene: TRBJ1-1; CDR3 protein: CASKTGTGTEAFF; CDR3 DNA: TGTGCCAGCAAAACAGGGACCGGGACTGAAGCTTTCTTT
clone size: few; V gene: TRBV6-2/TRBV6-3; D gene: NA; J gene: TRBJ1-5; CDR3 protein: CASSYDTGNQPQHF; CDR3 DNA: TGTGCCAGCAGTTACGATACAGGGAATCAGCCCCAGCATTTT
clone size: NA; V gene: TRBV7-3; D gene: TRBD2; J gene: TRBJ2-3; CDR3 protein: CASSLRLAGGPSTDTQYF; CDR3 DNA: TGTGCCAGCAGCTTAAGACTAGCGGGGGGCCCTAGCACAGATACGCAGTATTTT
clone size: NA; V gene: TRBV30; D gene: TRBD1; J gene: TRBJ1-1; CDR3 protein: CAWFRDRASPNTEAFF; CDR3 DNA: TGTGCCTGGTTCCGGGACAGGGCCAGTCCGAACACTGAAGCTTTCTTT
clone size: NA; V gene: TRBV6-6; D gene: TRBD1; J gene: TRBJ2-5; CDR3 protein: CASTDRGKTQYF; CDR3 DNA: TGTGCCAGCACAGACAGGGGAAAGACCCAGTACTTC
clone size: NA; V gene: TRBV18; D gene: NA; J gene: TRBJ1-4; CDR3 protein: CASSPLPSTNEKLFF; CDR3 DNA: TGTGCCAGCTCACCACTGCCTTCAACTAATGAAAAACTGTTTTTT
clone size: once; V gene: TRBV15; D gene: TRBD1; J gene: TRBJ1-6; CDR3 protein: CATSRERLQGTPLHF; CDR3 DNA: TGTGCCACCAGCAGAGAACGATTACAGGGGACACCCCTCCACTTT
clone size: NA; V gene: TRBV3-1/TRBV3-2; D gene: TRBD1; J gene: TRBJ2-3; CDR3 protein: CASSRLTGGTDTQYF; CDR3 DNA: TGTGCCAGCAGCCGTCTCACAGGGGGCACAGATACGCAGTATTTT
clone size: NA; V gene: TRBV2; D gene: TRBD1; J gene: TRBJ1-2; CDR3 protein: CASRLTGYGYTF; CDR3 DNA: TGTGCCAGCAGGCTGACAGGGTATGGCTACACCTTC
clone size: NA; V gene: TRBV5-1; D gene: NA; J gene: TRBJ1-4; CDR3 protein: CASSLVAGRNEKLFF; CDR3 DNA: TGCGCCAGCAGCTTGGTGGCAGGGCGTAATGAAAAACTGTTTTTT
clone size: NA; V gene: TRBV5-1; D gene: TRBD1; J gene: TRBJ1-4; CDR3 protein: CASSHRGPNEKLFF; CDR3 DNA: TGCGCCAGCAGCCACAGGGGTCCTAATGAAAAACTGTTTTTT
clone size: NA; V gene: TRBV6-2/TRBV6-3; D gene: TRBD1; J gene: TRBJ2-3; CDR3 protein: CASSSPGQGRTDTQYF; CDR3 DNA: TGTGCCAGCAGTTCCCCGGGACAGGGGAGGACAGATACGCAGTATTTT
clone size: NA; V gene: TRBV7-3; D gene: TRBD1; J gene: TRBJ2-2; CDR3 protein: CASSSGQPTGELFF; CDR3 DNA: TGTGCCAGCAGTTCGGGACAGCCCACCGGGGAGCTGTTTTTT
clone size: NA; V gene: TRBV27; D gene: NA; J gene: TRBJ1-1; CDR3 protein: CASSLQGNTEAFF; CDR3 DNA: TGTGCCAGCAGTTTACAGGGGAACACTGAAGCTTTCTTT
clone size: NA; V gene: TRBV7-7; D gene: NA; J gene: TRBJ2-5; CDR3 protein: CASSRQGIETQYF; CDR3 DNA: TGTGCCAGCAGCCGCCAGGGAATTGAGACCCAGTACTTC
clone size: once; V gene: TRBV9; D gene: NA; J gene: TRBJ2-2; CDR3 protein: CASSVAGFSNTGELFF; CDR3 DNA: TGTGCCAGCAGCGTAGCGGGGTTCTCGAACACCGGGGAGCTGTTTTTT
clone size: NA; V gene: TRBV5-1; D gene: TRBD1; J gene: TRBJ2-2; CDR3 protein: CASTINRQGAGELFF; CDR3 DNA: TGCGCCAGCACCATAAACCGACAGGGGGCCGGGGAGCTGTTTTTT
clone size: NA; V gene: TRBV7-2; D gene: NA; J gene: TRBJ1-1; CDR3 protein: CASSLQENTEAFF; CDR3 DNA: TGTGCCAGCAGCTTACAGGAGAACACTGAAGCTTTCTTT
clone size: NA; V gene: TRBV9; D gene: NA; J gene: TRBJ2-3; CDR3 protein: CASSVGADTQYF; CDR3 DNA: TGTGCCAGCAGCGTAGGGGCAGATACGCAGTATTTT
clone size: NA; V gene: TRBV6-2/TRBV6-3; D gene: TRBD1; J gene: TRBJ2-5; CDR3 protein: CASSPIGQAQETQYF; CDR3 DNA: TGTGCCAGCAGCCCTATCGGACAGGCCCAAGAGACCCAGTACTTC
clone size: NA; V gene: TRBV6-6; D gene: NA; J gene: TRBJ1-1; CDR3 protein: CASNQVGTEAFF; CDR3 DNA: TGTGCCAGCAACCAAGTGGGGACTGAAGCTTTCTTT
clone size: NA; V gene: TRBV4-1; D gene: NA; J gene: TRBJ1-2; CDR3 protein: CASSQLGPVLNYGYTF; CDR3 DNA: TGCGCCAGCAGCCAACTCGGACCGGTTCTAAACTATGGCTACACCTTC
clone size: NA; V gene: TRBV6-5; D gene: NA; J gene: TRBJ1-1; CDR3 protein: CASSYGLMNTEAFF; CDR3 DNA: TGTGCCAGCAGTTATGGACTGATGAACACTGAAGCTTTCTTT
clone size: NA; V gene: TRBV6-5; D gene: TRBD1; J gene: TRBJ2-1; CDR3 protein: CASGRDRGYNEQFF; CDR3 DNA: TGTGCCAGCGGCCGGGACAGGGGCTACAATGAGCAGTTCTTC
clone size: NA; V gene: TRBV19; D gene: TRBD2; J gene: TRBJ2-1; CDR3 protein: CASSMGTSGGISYNEQFF; CDR3 DNA: TGTGCCAGTAGTATGGGGACTAGCGGGGGAATTTCCTACAATGAGCAGTTCTTC
clone size: NA; V gene: TRBV2; D gene: NA; J gene: TRBJ1-1; CDR3 protein: CASSPSTLWAEAFF; CDR3 DNA: TGTGCCAGCAGCCCTAGTACTTTATGGGCTGAAGCTTTCTTT
clone size: few; V gene: TRBV4-1; D gene: NA; J gene: TRBJ1-1; CDR3 protein: CASSRLTTNTEAFF; CDR3 DNA: TGCGCCAGCAGCCGGTTGACGACGAACACTGAAGCTTTCTTT
clone size: NA; V gene: TRBV12-5; D gene: NA; J gene: TRBJ1-2; CDR3 protein: CASGFPGIDRKDGYTF; CDR3 DNA: TGTGCTAGTGGTTTCCCGGGGATTGACAGAAAAGATGGCTACACCTTC
clone size: once; V gene: TRBV19; D gene: NA; J gene: TRBJ1-5; CDR3 protein: CASSIWGDFNQPQHF; CDR3 DNA: TGTGCCAGTAGTATCTGGGGAGACTTCAATCAGCCCCAGCATTTT